Shown below are 14 T cell receptor beta chains from a single sample sequenced in a study of T cells after posttransplantation cyclophosphamide. Clones were sequenced by immunoSEQ multiplex PCR, and TCRdb holds only the in-frame ones, with some missing. Singletons are absent from the sample, which has roughly 35,000 clones. Sequencing input: PBMCs. All receptors derive from a woman aged 45-60 years in good health and a related stem cell transplant donor.

This clone has a handful of counts. The chain links TRBV29-1 to TRBJ2-7, with 14 bases lining up with TRBD2. The V segment lost 7 bases and the J segment 5 bases; nucleotides outside the gene matches: 10. The CDR3 runs 15 residues. The germline gives CDR1 SQVTM, CDR2 ANQGSEA. CDR3 amino acids: CSAAHGTSGSNEQYF. CDR3 sequence (DNA): TGCAGCGCCGCCCATGGGACTAGCGGGAGTAACGAGCAGTACTTC.

There are many counts of this clone. The chain uses TRBV12-3 or TRBV12-4 and TRBJ1-5; D possibly corresponds to TRBD1 (5 bases). CDR3 length: 13 amino acids. Trimming removed 1 base at V and 6 bases at J, with 7 bases between. Written as DNA, the CDR3 is TGTGCCAGCAGTTTAGGTAGGGGTCAGCCCCAGCATTTT. The encoded protein is CASSLGRGQPQHF.

This clone was seen repeatedly, ten times or more. This CDR3 reads CASSLKVAGSEQFF. The CDR3 DNA is TGTGCCAGCAGCTTGAAGGTAGCGGGAAGTGAGCAGTTCTTC. The chain has TRBV5-4 and TRBJ2-1, with TRBD2 matching 8 bases. The CDR3 loop spans 14 amino acids. Germline CDR1 SGHNT, CDR2 YYREEE (reference sequence). Unmatched junction bases numbered 6, after V lost 1 base and J lost 9 bases.

This clone was counted at least ten times. V and J are TRBV4-2 and TRBJ1-2, with unresolved D. The germline gives CDR1 LGHNA, CDR2 YNFKEQ. Trimming left V 2 bases short and J 4 bases short, with 11 bases between. This CDR3 spans 14 amino acids. The CDR3 here is CASSQHRSPYGYTF. In DNA, the CDR3 is TGTGCCAGCAGCCAACACAGATCACCCTATGGCTACACCTTC.

The sample holds many counts of this clone. This chain uses TRBV5-5 with TRBJ1-1; D is perhaps TRBD1 (6 bases). CDR1 is SGHKS, CDR2 YYEKEE, per germline (reference sequence). V was trimmed by 1 base and J by 0 bases, leaving 13 bases between them. The CDR3 runs 16 residues. The CDR3, as DNA: TGTGCCAGCAGCTTGACCCTGACAGGAGTGAACACTGAAGCTTTCTTT. This translates into CASSLTLTGVNTEAFF.

This clone was detected ten times or more. The rearrangement links TRBV4-2 to TRBJ1-4, with 7 bases aligning to TRBD1. Trimming took 0 bases from V and 5 from J; bases not matched to a gene: 6. CDR1 is LGHNA and CDR2 is YNFKEQ in the germline V gene. The CDR3 runs to 16 residues. The CDR3 DNA sequence: TGTGCCAGCAGCCAAGATGAAGGGGGCAGAAATGAAAAACTGTTTTTT. It yields the protein CASSQDEGGRNEKLFF.

This clone was seen repeatedly, ten times or more. The V gene is TRBV6-2 or TRBV6-3, the J gene TRBJ1-1; D perhaps matches TRBD1 (5 bases). This CDR3 spans 15 amino acids. V was shortened by 6 bases and J by 5 bases, with 19 bases between the two germline ends. In germline, CDR1 is MNHEY, CDR2 SVGEGT. The CDR3 here is CASSNRGGGSTEAFF. CDR3 DNA sequence: TGTGCCAGCAGCAACCGGGGGGGAGGGTCGACTGAAGCTTTCTTT.

This clone was seen more than once but under ten times. J is TRBJ2-5 and V is TRBV5-4; 10 bases match TRBD2. Germline lookup yields CDR1 SGHNT and CDR2 YYREEE (reference sequence). The length of the CDR3 is 16 residues. Trimming cost V 4 bases and J 5 bases; bases outside gene matches: 11. Here the CDR3 reads CASSPLAGAGQETQYF. The CDR3 region has the DNA TGTGCCAGCAGCCCTCTAGCGGGAGCAGGGCAGGAGACCCAGTACTTC.

This clone has at least ten counts. The V and J genes are TRBV29-1 and TRBJ2-1; D perhaps matches TRBD1 (5 bases). Trimming pared 2 bases from V and 7 bases from J, leaving 9 bases between. The CDR3 has 12 residues. Germline V gives CDR1 SQVTM, CDR2 ANQGSEA. Here the CDR3 DNA reads TGCAGCGTTGAACAGGGAAGAAATGAGCAGTTCTTC. Translated: CSVEQGRNEQFF.

This clone came up many times. The chain recombines TRBV6-2 or TRBV6-3 with TRBJ1-1, with a tentative D call TRBD1 (5 bases). Trimming left V 6 bases short and J 7 bases short, with 15 bases between. This CDR3 comprises 13 residues. The germline V gene encodes CDR1 MNHEY and CDR2 SVGEGT. The CDR3 sequence is CASRPTFRGEAFF. For the CDR3, the DNA is TGTGCCAGCAGACCGACCTTTAGGGGTGAAGCTTTCTTT.

This clone was counted ten times or more. The rearrangement links TRBV5-1 to TRBJ2-3; D gene unclear. This CDR3 region has 14 residues. In germline, CDR1 is SGHRS, CDR2 YFSETQ. Trimming took off 0 bases at V and 3 bases at J, with 8 bases between the two ends. CDR3 protein: CASSLVTQTDTQYF. In DNA form, the CDR3 reads TGCGCCAGCAGCTTGGTCACACAGACAGATACGCAGTATTTT.

There are many counts of this clone. The chain uses TRBV19 and TRBJ1-5, with D uncertain. Germline V gene data show CDR1 as LNHDA and CDR2 as SQIVND (reference sequence). The CDR3 is 14 residues long. V lost 1 base, J lost 5 bases, and 9 bases lay in between. DNA of the CDR3: TGTGCCAGTAGTATAGTAGCCCAACATCAGCCCCAGCATTTT. This encodes CASSIVAQHQPQHF.

This clone came up many times. The rearrangement links TRBV27 to TRBJ1-1, with D perhaps matching TRBD1 (5 bases). The CDR3 length is 16 residues. V was trimmed by 5 bases and J by 0 bases, leaving 16 bases between them. Germline assignment: CDR1 MNHEY and CDR2 SMNVEV (reference sequence). The CDR3 loop reads CASSPLDRFMNTEAFF. In DNA form, the CDR3 reads TGTGCCAGCAGTCCCCTCGACAGATTCATGAACACTGAAGCTTTCTTT.

This clone came up many times. The chain recombines TRBV14 with TRBJ2-1, with a possible D match to TRBD1 (5 bases). The germline gives CDR1 SGHDN, CDR2 FVKESK. This CDR3 comprises 18 residues. V dropped 0 bases and J dropped 2 bases, with 17 bases sitting between them. The CDR3 nucleotides are TGTGCCAGCAGCCAAGAAAAGATATGGCTAGGGGCCTACAATGAGCAGTTCTTC. This encodes CASSQEKIWLGAYNEQFF.